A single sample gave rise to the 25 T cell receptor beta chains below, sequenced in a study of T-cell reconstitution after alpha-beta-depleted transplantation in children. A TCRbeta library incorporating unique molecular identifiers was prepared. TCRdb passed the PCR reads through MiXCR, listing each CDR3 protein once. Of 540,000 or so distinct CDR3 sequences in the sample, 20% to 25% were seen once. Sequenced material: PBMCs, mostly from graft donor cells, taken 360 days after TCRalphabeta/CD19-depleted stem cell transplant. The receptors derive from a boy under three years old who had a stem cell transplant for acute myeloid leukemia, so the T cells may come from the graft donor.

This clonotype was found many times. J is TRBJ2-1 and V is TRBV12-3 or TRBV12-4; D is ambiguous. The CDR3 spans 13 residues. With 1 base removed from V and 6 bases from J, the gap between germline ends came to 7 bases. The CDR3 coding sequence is TGTGCCAGCAGTTTAGGGGTGGGCAATGAGCAGTTCTTC. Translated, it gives CASSLGVGNEQFF.

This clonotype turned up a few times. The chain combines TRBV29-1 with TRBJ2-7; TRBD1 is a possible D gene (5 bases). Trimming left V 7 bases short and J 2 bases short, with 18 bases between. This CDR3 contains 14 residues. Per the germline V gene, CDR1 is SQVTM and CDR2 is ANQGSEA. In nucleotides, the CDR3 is TGCAGCGCGACAAGGACAACCCCGCCCTACGAGCAGTACTTC. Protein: CSATRTTPPYEQYF.

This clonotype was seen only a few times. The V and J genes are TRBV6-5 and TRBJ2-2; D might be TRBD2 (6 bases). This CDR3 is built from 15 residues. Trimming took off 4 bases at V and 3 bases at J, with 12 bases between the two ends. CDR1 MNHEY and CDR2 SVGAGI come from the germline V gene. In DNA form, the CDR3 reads TGTGCCAGCAGTTCGGCGGGGCCTGACACCGGGGAGCTGTTTTTT. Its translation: CASSSAGPDTGELFF.

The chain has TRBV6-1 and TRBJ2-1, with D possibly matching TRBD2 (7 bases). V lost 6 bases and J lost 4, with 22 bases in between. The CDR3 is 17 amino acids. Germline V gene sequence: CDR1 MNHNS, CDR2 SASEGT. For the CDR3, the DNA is TGTGCCAGCAGACTACGTACCATGGGGGGGCCGTACAATGAGCAGTTCTTC. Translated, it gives CASRLRTMGGPYNEQFF.

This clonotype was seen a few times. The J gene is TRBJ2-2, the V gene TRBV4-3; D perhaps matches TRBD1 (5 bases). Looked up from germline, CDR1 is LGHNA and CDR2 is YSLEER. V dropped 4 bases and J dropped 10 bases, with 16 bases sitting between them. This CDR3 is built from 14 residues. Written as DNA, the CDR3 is TGCGCCAGCAGCCGGGGCCCTGAGTATGTGGAGCTGTTTTTT. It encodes CASSRGPEYVELFF.

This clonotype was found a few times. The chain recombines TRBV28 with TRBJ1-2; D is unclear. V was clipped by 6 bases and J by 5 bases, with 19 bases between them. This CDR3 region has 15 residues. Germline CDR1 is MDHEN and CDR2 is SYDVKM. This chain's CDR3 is CASSQESRYLYGYTF. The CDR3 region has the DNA TGTGCCAGCAGCCAAGAGTCGCGTTACTTATATGGCTACACCTTC.

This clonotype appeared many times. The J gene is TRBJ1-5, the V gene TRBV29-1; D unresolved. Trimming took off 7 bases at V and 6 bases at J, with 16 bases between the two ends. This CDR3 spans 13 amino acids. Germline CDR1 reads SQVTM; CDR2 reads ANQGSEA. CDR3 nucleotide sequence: TGCAGCGCCTCCCCCGGGGTTGGTCAGCCCCAGCATTTT. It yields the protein CSASPGVGQPQHF.

As DNA, the CDR3 is TGCAGTGCTAGAGATTTAGCCAGGGGGAATCAGCCCCAGCATTTT. Its translation is CSARDLARGNQPQHF. This rearrangement joins TRBV20-1 to TRBJ1-5, with 7 bases lining up with TRBD1. The ends lost 0 bases at V and 4 bases at J; junction bases unmatched: 6. The CDR3 totals 15 residues. Germline V lookup: CDR1 DFQATT, CDR2 SNEGSKA (reference sequence).

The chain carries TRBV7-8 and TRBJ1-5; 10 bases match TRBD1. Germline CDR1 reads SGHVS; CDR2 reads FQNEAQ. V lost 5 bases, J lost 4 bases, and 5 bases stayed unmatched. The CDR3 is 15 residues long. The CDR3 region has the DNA TGTGCCAGCAGCCAATGGACAGGGGGGAATCAGCCCCAGCATTTT. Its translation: CASSQWTGGNQPQHF.

The CDR3 nucleotides are TGTGCCAGCAGTTTATCCCGAGAGACTGAAGCTTTCTTT. This codes for CASSLSRETEAFF. The chain has TRBV12-3 or TRBV12-4 and TRBJ1-1; D ambiguous. Trimming shortened V by 2 bases and J by 5 bases, and 9 bases separated the two germline ends. The CDR3 runs 13 residues.

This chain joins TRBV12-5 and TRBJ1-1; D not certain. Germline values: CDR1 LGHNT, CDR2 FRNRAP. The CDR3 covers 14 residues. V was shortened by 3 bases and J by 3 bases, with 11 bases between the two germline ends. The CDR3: CASGLTGLDTEAFF. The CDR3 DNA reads TGTGCTAGTGGTTTAACGGGCCTGGACACTGAAGCTTTCTTT. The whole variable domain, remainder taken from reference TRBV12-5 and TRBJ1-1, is DARVTQTPRHKVTEMGQEVTMRCQPILGHNTVFWYRQTMMQGLELLAYFRNRAPLDDSGMPKDRFSAEMPDATLATLKIQPSEPRDSAVYFCASGLTGLDTEAFFGQGTRLTVV.

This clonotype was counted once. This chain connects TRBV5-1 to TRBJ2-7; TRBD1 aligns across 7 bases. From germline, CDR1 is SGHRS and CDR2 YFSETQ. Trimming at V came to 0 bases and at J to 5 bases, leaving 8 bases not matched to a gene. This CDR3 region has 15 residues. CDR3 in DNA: TGCGCCAGCAGCTTGGTCGGGGACAGAGGGGACGAGCAGTACGTC. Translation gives CASSLVGDRGDEQYV.

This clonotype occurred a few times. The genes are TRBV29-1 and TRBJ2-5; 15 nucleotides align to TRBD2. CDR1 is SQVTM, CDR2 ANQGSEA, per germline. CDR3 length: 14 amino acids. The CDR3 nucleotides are TGCAGTGGACTAGCGGGGGGGATCGGGGAGACCCAGTACTTC. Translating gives CSGLAGGIGETQYF.

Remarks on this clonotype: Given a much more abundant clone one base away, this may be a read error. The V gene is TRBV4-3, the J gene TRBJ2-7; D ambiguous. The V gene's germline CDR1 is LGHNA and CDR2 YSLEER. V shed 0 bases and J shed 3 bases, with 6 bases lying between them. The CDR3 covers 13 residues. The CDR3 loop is CASSQDLNYEQYF. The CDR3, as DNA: TGCGCCAGCAGCCAAGATCTGAACTACGAGCAGTACTTC.

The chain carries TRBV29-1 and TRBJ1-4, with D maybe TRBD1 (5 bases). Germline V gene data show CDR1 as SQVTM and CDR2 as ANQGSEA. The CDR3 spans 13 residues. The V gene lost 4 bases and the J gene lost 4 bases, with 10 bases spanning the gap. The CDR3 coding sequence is TGCAGCGTTGCAGGGCAGTATAATGAAAAACTGTTTTTT. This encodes CSVAGQYNEKLFF.

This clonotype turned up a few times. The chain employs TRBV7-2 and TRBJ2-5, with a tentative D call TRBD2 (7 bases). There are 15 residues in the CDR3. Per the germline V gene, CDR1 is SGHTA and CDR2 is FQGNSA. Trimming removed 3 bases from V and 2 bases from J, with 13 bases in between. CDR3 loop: CASSFSGGHQETQYF. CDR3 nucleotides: TGTGCCAGCAGCTTTTCCGGGGGGCATCAAGAGACCCAGTACTTC.

The CDR3, as DNA: TGTGCCAGCGGCCCGGGACTAGGCTCCTACAATGAGCAGTTCTTC. This encodes CASGPGLGSYNEQFF. V usage is TRBV2 and J usage is TRBJ2-1; 8 nucleotides agree with TRBD2. This CDR3 has 15 residues. V was pared by 8 bases and J by 0 bases, with 6 bases of the junction left unmatched. Looked up from germline, CDR1 is SNHLY and CDR2 is FYNNEI.

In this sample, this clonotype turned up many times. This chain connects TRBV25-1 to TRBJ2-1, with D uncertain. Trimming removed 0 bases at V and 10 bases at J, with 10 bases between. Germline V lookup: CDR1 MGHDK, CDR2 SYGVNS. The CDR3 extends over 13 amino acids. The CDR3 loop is CASSEYSGSEQFF. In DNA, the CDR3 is TGTGCCAGCAGTGAATATTCCGGCAGCGAGCAGTTCTTC.

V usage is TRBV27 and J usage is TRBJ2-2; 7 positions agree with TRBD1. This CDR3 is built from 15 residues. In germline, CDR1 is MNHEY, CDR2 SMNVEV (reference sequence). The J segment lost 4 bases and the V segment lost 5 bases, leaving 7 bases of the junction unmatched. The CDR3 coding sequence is TGTGCCAGCAGTAAGGGACAGCACATCACCGGGGAGCTGTTTTTT. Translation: CASSKGQHITGELFF.

The CDR3 protein is CASSSLRGASYYNEQFF. The CDR3 DNA follows: TGTGCCAGCAGCAGTCTCAGAGGGGCCTCCTACTACAATGAGCAGTTCTTC. The chain combines TRBV5-6 with TRBJ2-1; TRBD1 or TRBD2 may be the D gene (5 bases each). The CDR3 has 17 amino acids. Trimming removed 4 bases at V and 3 bases at J, with 20 bases between. CDR1 is SGHDT and CDR2 is YYEEEE in the germline V gene.

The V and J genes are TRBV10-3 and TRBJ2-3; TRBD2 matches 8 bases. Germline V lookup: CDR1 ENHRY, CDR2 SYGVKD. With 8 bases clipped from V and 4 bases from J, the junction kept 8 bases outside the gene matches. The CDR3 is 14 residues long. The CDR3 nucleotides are TGTGCCATCCGTAGCGGGGAAATTCCAGATACGCAGTATTTT. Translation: CAIRSGEIPDTQYF.

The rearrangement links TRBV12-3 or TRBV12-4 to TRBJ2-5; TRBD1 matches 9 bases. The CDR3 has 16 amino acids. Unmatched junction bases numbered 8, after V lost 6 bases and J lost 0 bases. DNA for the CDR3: TGTGCCAGCAGCCCGATGGACAGGGGAGACCAAGAGACCCAGTACTTC. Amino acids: CASSPMDRGDQETQYF.

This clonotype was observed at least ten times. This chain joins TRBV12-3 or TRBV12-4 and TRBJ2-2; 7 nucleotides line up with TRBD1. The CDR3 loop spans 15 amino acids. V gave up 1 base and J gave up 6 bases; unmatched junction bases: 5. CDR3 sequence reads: CASSLGRGYAGELFF. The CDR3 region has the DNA TGTGCCAGCAGTTTAGGCAGGGGGTACGCCGGGGAGCTGTTTTTT.

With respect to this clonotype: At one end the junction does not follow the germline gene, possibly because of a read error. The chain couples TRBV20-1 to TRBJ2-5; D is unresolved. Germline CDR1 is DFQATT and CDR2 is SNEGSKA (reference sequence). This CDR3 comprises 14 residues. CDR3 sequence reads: CSASQLLYQDTQYF. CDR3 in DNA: TGCAGTGCTTCCCAACTGCTTTACCAAGACACCCAGTACTTC.

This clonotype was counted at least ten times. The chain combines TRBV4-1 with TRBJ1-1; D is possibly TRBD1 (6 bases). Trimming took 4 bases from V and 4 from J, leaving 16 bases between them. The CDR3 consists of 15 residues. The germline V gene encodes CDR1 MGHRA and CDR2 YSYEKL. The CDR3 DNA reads TGCGCCAGCAGCCGTATACAGGGAGAGGGCACTGAAGCTTTCTTT. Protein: CASSRIQGEGTEAFF.